This T cell receptor beta chain was sequenced during a study of blood T cell repertoires in COVID-19. Study at large: From T cells, B-cell-depleted T cells, or PBMCs came the material, which was cDNA or gDNA.

Of note for this clone: Compared with germline, one end of the junction differs, possibly owing to a read error.

This CDR3 region has 16 residues. Germline V gene sequence: CDR1 SSHAT, CDR2 FNYEAQ (reference sequence). Repertoires were generated with immunoSEQ multiplex PCR, while TCRdb's copy carries only in-frame clones and drops some. Of 50,000 to 80,000 clones listed, around nine tenths are singletons. The chain has TRBV7-7 and TRBJ1-3; 7 bases match TRBD1. The material sequenced was peripheral blood. The source is a man aged 60-69 years with acute or convalescent COVID-19. In DNA, the CDR3 is TGTGCTAGCAGCTTAGGGGGCCCAGGCCCCGGAAACACCATATATTTT. This gives the protein CASSLGGPGPGNTIYF.